This record looks at one TCR beta chain sequence and its context. In the authors' methods: Amplification of reference gene primers was used by the study to estimate nucleated cell counts. Clones were sequenced by immunoSEQ multiplex PCR, and TCRdb holds only the in-frame ones, with some missing. V, J and clone size are those of that table, while D and trimming were read from the DNA. The sample has around 140,000 clones, around nine tenths seen once. This specimen belongs to a study of blood T cell repertoires in COVID-19. Trimming removed 4 bases at V and 8 bases at J, with 20 bases between. CDR1 and CDR2 (germline): SEHNR, FQNEAQ (reference sequence). The CDR3 extends over 15 amino acids.

The clonotype was recovered from a woman aged 50 to 65 with active or convalescent COVID-19. J is TRBJ1-2 and V is TRBV7-9; perhaps TRBD1 as D (6 bases). Sequencing was done on a sample of peripheral blood. CDR3 in amino acids: CASSSHTRQVEGYTF. The CDR3 nucleotides are TGTGCCAGCAGCTCCCACACAAGACAGGTGGAAGGCTACACCTTC.